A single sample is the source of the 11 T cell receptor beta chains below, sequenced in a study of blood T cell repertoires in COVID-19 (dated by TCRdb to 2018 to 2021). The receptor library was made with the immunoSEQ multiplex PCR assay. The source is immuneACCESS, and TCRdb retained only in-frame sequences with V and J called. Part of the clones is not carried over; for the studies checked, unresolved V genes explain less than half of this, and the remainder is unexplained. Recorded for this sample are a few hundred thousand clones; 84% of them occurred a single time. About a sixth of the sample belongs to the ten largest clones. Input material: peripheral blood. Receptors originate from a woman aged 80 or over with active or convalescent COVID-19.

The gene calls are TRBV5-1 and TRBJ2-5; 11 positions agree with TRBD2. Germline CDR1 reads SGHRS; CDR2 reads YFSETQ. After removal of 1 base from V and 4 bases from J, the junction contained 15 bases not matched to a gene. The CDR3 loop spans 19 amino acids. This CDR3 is CASSLTLLAGVIRRETQYF. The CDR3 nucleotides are TGCGCCAGCAGCTTGACCCTACTAGCGGGAGTAATCCGGCGAGAGACCCAGTACTTC.

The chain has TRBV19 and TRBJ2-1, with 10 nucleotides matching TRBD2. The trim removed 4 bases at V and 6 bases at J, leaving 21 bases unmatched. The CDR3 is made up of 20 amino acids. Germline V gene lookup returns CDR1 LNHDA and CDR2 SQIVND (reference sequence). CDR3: CASSTGDRAVAGGRLNEQFF. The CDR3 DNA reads TGTGCCAGTAGTACCGGAGACAGGGCGGTAGCGGGAGGCCGACTCAATGAGCAGTTCTTC.

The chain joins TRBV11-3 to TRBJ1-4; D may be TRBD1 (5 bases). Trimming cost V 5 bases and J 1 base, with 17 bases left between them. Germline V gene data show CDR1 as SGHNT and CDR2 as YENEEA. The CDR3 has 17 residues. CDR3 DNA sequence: TGTGCCAGCAGCGAGACCACCGGGGGAAGAACTAATGAAAAACTGTTTTTT. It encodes CASSETTGGRTNEKLFF. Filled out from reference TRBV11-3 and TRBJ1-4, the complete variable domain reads EAGVVQSPRYKIIEKKQPVAFWCNPISGHNTLYWYLQNLGQGPELLIRYENEEAVDDSQLPKDRFSAERLKGVDSTLKIQPAELGDSAVYLCASSETTGGRTNEKLFFGSGTQLSVL.

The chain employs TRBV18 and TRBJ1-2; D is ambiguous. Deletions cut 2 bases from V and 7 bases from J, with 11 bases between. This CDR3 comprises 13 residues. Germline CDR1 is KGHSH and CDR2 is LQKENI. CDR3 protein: CASSPEREGGYTF. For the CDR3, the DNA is TGTGCCAGCTCACCAGAGAGGGAGGGTGGCTACACCTTC. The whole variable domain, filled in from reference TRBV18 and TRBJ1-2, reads NAGVMQNPRHLVRRRGQEARLRCSPMKGHSHVYWYRQLPEEGLKFMVYLQKENIIDESGMPKERFSAEFPKEGPSILRIQQVVRGDSAAYFCASSPEREGGYTFGSGTRLTVV.

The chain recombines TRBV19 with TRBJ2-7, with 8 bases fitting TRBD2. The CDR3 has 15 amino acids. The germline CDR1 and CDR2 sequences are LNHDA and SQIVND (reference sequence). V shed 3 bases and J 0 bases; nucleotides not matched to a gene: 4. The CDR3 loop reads CASSMISGASYEQYF. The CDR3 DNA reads TGTGCCAGTAGTATGATTAGCGGGGCCTCCTACGAGCAGTACTTC.

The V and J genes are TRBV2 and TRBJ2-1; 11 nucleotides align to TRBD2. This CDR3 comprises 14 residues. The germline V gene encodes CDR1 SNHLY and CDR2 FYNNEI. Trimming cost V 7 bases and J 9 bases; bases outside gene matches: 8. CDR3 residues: CASMVTSGEVEQFF. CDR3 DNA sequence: TGTGCCAGCATGGTGACTAGCGGGGAAGTTGAGCAGTTCTTC.

The CDR3 loop reads CASSQDSPGSSYEQYF. In DNA, the CDR3 is TGTGCCAGCAGCCAAGATTCCCCGGGGAGCTCCTACGAGCAGTACTTC. The rearrangement joins TRBV14 to TRBJ2-7; perhaps TRBD2 as D (5 bases). The CDR3 runs to 16 residues. V gave up 0 bases and J gave up 0 bases, with 12 bases separating them. CDR1 is SGHDN and CDR2 is FVKESK in the germline V gene.

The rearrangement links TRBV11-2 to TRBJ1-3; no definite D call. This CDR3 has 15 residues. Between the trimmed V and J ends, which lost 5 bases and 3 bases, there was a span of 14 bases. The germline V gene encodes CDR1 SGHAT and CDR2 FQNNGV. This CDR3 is CASSPTRFYGNTIYF. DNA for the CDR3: TGTGCCAGCAGCCCCACCCGATTCTATGGAAACACCATATATTTT.

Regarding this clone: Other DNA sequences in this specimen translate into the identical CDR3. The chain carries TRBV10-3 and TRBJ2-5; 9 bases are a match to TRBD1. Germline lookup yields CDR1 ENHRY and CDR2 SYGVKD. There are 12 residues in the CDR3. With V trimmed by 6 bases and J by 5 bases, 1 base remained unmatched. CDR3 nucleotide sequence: TGTGCCATCAGCGACAGGGGGGAGACCCAGTACTTC. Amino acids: CAISDRGETQYF.

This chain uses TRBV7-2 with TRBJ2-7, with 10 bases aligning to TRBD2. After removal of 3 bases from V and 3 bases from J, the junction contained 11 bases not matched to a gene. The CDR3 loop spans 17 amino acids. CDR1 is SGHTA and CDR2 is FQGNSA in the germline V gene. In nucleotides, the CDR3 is TGTGCCAGCAGCTTCGGTTACCCCGGGACTAGCGTCTACGAGCAGTACTTC. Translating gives CASSFGYPGTSVYEQYF.

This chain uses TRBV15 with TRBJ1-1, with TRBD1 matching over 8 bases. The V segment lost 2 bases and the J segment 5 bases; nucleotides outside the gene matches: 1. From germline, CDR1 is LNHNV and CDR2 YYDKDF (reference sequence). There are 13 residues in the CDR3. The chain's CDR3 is CATSRRDRTEAFF. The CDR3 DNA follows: TGTGCCACCAGCAGACGGGACAGGACTGAAGCTTTCTTT.